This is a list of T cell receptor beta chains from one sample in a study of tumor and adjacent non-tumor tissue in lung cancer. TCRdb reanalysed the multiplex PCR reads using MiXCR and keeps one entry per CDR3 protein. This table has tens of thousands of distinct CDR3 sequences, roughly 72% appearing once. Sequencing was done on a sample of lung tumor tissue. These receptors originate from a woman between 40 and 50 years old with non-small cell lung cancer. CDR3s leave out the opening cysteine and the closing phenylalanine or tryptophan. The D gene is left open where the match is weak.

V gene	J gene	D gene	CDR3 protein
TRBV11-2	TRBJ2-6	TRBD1	ASSARTGGSSVANVLT
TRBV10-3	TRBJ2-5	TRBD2	AAGLAGGRGQKTQY
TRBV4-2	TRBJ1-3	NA	TSNQDMGGSGNTIY
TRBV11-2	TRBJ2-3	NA	TSNNGTLGADTQY
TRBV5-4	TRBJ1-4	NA	ATSMWAGGSEKLF
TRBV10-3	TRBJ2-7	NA	AISDPLYEQY
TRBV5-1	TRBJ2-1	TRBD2	ASSSGIPGLAGNEQF
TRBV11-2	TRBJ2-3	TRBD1	TSSPGLPGQDDADTQY
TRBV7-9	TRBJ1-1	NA	ASSGTLEAF
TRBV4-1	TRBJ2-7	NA	ANSQDGGTSSELY
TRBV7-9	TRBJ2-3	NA	ASSTIRSDSTDTQY
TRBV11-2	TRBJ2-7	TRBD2	ASSLMGTSGSEQY
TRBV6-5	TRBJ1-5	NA	DCSRGVSGQPLH
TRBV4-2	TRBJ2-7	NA	ASSQAQLVGSSYWQY
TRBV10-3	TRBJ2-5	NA	AIRPTGEGDTQY
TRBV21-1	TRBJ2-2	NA	AIDPRSRANGELF
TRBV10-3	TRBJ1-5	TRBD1	AISPGTGSSQPQH
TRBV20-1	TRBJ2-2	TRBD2	SERGTTDTGELF
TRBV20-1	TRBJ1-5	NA	SASPQAYYNQPQH
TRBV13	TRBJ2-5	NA	ASSLMTGGARY
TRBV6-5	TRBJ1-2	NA	ASSYRSDLSGYT
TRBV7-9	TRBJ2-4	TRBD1	ASRDDRGPKNIQY
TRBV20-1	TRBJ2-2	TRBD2	SATGGNTGELF
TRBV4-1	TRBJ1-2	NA	ASSKQATHGYI
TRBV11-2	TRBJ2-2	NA	ASSFREMETGELF
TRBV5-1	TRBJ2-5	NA	ASSSGPGETQY
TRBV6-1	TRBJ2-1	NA	TSTVPGYTYNEQI
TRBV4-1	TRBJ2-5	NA	ASSQAWWPTETQY
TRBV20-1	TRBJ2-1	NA	NALLRGGLMF
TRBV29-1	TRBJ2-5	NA	GVGYRGETQY
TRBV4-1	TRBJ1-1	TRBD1	ASSQGSGGGMNTEAF
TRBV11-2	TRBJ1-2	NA	VSIPMGRGIQGYT
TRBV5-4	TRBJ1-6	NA	AESSDPTGVLSPLH
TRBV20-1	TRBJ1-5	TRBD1	SDRDRAQPQH
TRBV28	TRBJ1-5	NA	TSSSDRISNQPQH
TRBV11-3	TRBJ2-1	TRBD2	ASNRQGVAGYNEQF
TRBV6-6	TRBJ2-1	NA	ASRGRGSYNDQF
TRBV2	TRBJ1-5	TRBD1	GTTQGANQPQH
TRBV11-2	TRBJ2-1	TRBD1	ASSRPQTGSSYHEQL
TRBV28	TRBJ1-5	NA	ASTTMGSGSMAQH
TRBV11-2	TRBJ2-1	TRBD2	ASSSRIVTSGGLKEQF
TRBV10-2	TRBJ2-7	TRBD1	TSSERQGIGGQQY
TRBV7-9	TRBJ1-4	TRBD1	ASSPGQGGEKLF
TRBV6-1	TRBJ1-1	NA	ASTERARNTEAF
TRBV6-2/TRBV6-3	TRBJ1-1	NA	ASPPGGLDTEAF
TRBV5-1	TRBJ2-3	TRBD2	ASSWRGGFAIDTQY
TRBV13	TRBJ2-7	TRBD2	GSSLGRVLSEQY
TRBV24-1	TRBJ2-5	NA	ATSDGSSRKGY
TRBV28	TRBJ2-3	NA	ASNATEPTEGTDTQY
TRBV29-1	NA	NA	SVISGFSYNEQY
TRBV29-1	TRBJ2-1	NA	SVISSFSYNEQF
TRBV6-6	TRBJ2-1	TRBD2	ARKGRGSYNEQF
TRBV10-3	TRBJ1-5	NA	AISDSGNQPQH
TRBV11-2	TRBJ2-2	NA	ASGSTNTGELF
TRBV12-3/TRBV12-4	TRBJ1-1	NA	ASSLGGGTNTEAF
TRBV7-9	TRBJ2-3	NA	ANSSDYLSTDTQY
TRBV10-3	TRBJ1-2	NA	AISEGQHINYGYT
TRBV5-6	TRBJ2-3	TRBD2	VSSVGTSGRATDTQY
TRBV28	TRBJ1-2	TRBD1	ASSIHKTGVQGYT